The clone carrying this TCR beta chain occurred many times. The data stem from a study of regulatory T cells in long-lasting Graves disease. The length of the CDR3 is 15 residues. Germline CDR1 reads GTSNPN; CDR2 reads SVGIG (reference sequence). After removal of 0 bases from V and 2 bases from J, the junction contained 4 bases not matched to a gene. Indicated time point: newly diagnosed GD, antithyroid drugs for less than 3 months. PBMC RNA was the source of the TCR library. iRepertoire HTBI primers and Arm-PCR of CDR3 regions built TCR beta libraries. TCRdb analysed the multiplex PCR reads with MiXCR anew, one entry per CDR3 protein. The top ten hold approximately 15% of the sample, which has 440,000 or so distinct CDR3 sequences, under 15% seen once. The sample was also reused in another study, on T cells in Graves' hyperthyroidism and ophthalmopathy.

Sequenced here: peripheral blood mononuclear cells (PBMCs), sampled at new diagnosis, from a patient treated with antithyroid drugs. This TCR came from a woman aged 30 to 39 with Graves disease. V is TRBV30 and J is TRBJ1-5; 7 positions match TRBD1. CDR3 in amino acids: CAWSVLTGGNQPQHF. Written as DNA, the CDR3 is TGTGCCTGGAGTGTCCTCACAGGGGGCAATCAGCCCCAGCATTTT. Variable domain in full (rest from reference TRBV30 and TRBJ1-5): SQTIHQWPATLVQPVGSPLSLECTVEGTSNPNLYWYRQAAGRGLQLLFYSVGIGQISSEVPQNLSASRPQDRQFILSSKKLLLSDSGFYLCAWSVLTGGNQPQHFGDGTRLSIL.